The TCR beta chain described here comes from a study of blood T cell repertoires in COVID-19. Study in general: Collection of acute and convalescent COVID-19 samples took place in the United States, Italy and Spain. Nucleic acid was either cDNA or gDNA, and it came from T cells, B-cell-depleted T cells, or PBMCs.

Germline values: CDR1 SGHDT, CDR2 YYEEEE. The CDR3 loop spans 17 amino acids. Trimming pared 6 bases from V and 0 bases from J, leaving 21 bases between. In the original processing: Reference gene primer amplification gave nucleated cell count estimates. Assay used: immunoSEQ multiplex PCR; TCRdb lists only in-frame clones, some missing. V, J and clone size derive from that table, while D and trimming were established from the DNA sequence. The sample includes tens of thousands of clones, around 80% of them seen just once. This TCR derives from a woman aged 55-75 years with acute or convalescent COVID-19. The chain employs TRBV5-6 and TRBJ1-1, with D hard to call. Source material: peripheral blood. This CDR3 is CASIKSRSTPLNTEAFF. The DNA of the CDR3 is TGTGCCAGCATCAAATCACGGAGTACCCCTCTGAACACTGAAGCTTTCTTT.